This T cell receptor (beta chain) was recovered during a study of blood T cell dynamics during melanoma immunotherapy. Study context: Patients with metastatic melanoma got pembrolizumab or nivolumab-ipilimumab as first-line care.

The time point here: week 3, after first cycle of checkpoint inhibitor. Apart from a couple of fast progressors, RECIST 1.1 response was judged 12 weeks post-infusion. This CDR3 has 14 amino acids. Per germline, CDR1 LGHNA and CDR2 YSLEER. V was trimmed by 3 bases and J by 10 bases, leaving 16 bases between them. Here immunoSEQ multiplex PCR was the method, and the copy in TCRdb shows in-frame clones only, minus some. In the table there are about 880 clones, roughly nine tenths of which are singletons. Sample: cell-free DNA from blood, taken from a patient treated with checkpoint blockade. The origin of this receptor is a human donor with melanoma. V usage is TRBV4-3 and J usage is TRBJ2-1, with TRBD1 as a possible D gene (5 bases). Written as DNA, the CDR3 is TGCGCCAGCAGCCATGTAGGGGTTGGGCAGGAGCAGTTCTTC. This translates into CASSHVGVGQEQFF.